This TCR beta chain originates from a study of technical replicates of blood from several donors. Trimming shortened V by 0 bases and J by 9 bases, and 11 bases separated the two germline ends. Germline V CDR1 and CDR2: GTSNPN, SVGIG (reference sequence). CDR3 length equals 12 residues. TCRdb keeps only in-frame clones here, not all; method: immunoSEQ multiplex PCR. The sample lists some 62,000 clones, 70% to 90% seen once, with 5.2% in the top ten. The specimen was PBMCs. The V gene is TRBV30, the J gene TRBJ1-1; no definite D call. The clonotype was recovered from a human donor in good health. Some clones in this sample may be carry-over from other donors' samples. The CDR3 region has the DNA TGTGCCTGGAGTGTGAGGGTCGGACAAGCTTTCTTT. Encoded protein: CAWSVRVGQAFF.